A single sample gave rise to the 18 T cell receptor beta chains below, sequenced in a study of cytomegalovirus exposure and HLA in healthy donors. Sequencing used immunoSEQ multiplex PCR; TCRdb keeps in-frame clones, though not all of them. The sample carries over 150,000 clones, around 84% recorded once. The specimen sequenced was PBMCs. These receptors all come from a human donor in good health.

The genes are TRBV11-3 and TRBJ2-1; 9 bases line up with TRBD1. This CDR3 is built from 15 residues. Germline lookup yields CDR1 SGHNT and CDR2 YENEEA. V was clipped by 4 bases and J by 9 bases; unmatched bases: 10. In DNA, the CDR3 is TGTGCCAGCAGCTCCCGGACAGGGGTTTCGAGTGAGCAGTTCTTC. Its protein is CASSSRTGVSSEQFF.

J is TRBJ1-5 and V is TRBV6-5; D is ambiguous. The CDR3 runs to 14 residues. The germline V gene has CDR1 MNHEY and CDR2 SVGAGI. V lost 6 bases, J lost 0 bases, and 9 bases lay in between. CDR3 DNA: TGTGCCAGCAGCCTCACATATAGCAATCAGCCCCAGCATTTT. As protein: CASSLTYSNQPQHF.

This chain joins TRBV18 and TRBJ2-3; D gene unclear. This CDR3 contains 14 residues. In germline, CDR1 is KGHSH, CDR2 LQKENI. V lost 2 bases to trimming and J lost 1 base, with 7 bases between them. The CDR3 reads CASSPSPGTDTQYF. For the CDR3, the DNA is TGTGCCAGCTCACCAAGCCCTGGCACAGATACGCAGTATTTT.

The chain couples TRBV2 to TRBJ2-5, with a weak D call TRBD2 (6 bases). Germline V gives CDR1 SNHLY, CDR2 FYNNEI. V dropped 6 bases and J dropped 2 bases, with 13 bases sitting between them. CDR3 length equals 14 residues. The CDR3 reads CASSGSGSQETQYF. The CDR3, as DNA: TGTGCCAGCAGCGGCAGCGGGTCGCAAGAGACCCAGTACTTC.

The chain uses TRBV6-6 and TRBJ2-3; D not resolved. This CDR3 has 15 residues. The V gene lost 4 bases and the J gene lost 0 bases, with 11 bases spanning the gap. Germline CDR1 is MNHNY and CDR2 is SVGAGI (reference sequence). This CDR3 reads CASSSTASSTDTQYF. CDR3 in DNA: TGTGCCAGCAGTTCGACTGCTTCTAGCACAGATACGCAGTATTTT.

This chain links TRBV7-3 with TRBJ2-7; 9 nucleotides agree with TRBD1. V lost 5 bases to trimming and J lost 6 bases; unmatched junction nucleotides: 5. Germline CDR1 SGHTA, CDR2 FQGTGA. This CDR3 contains 13 residues. The CDR3: CASSRTGDGEQYF. CDR3 nucleotide sequence: TGTGCCAGCAGCCGGACAGGGGACGGCGAGCAGTACTTC.

The chain links TRBV7-2 to TRBJ1-2, with TRBD1 identical over 8 bases. The CDR3 loop spans 17 amino acids. With V trimmed by 2 bases and J by 7 bases, 15 bases remained unmatched. The germline gives CDR1 SGHTA, CDR2 FQGNSA. In DNA, the CDR3 is TGTGCCAGCAGCTTAAGAACGAAGTCAGGGGGCCTGAGTGGCTACACCTTC. Its protein product is CASSLRTKSGGLSGYTF.

The chain joins TRBV4-1 to TRBJ2-5; 11 nucleotides agree with TRBD2. The CDR3 runs 17 residues. V lost 0 bases and J lost 4; bases outside the gene matches: 7. CDR1 is MGHRA and CDR2 is YSYEKL in the germline V gene. CDR3 in DNA: TGCGCCAGCAGCCAAGAGATTAGCGGGGGGGCGGGAGAGACCCAGTACTTC. Encoded protein: CASSQEISGGAGETQYF.

The genes are TRBV28 and TRBJ2-7; the D is unclear. The CDR3 spans 13 residues. Between the trimmed V and J ends, which lost 1 base and 4 bases, there was a span of 8 bases. Germline V CDR1 and CDR2: MDHEN, SYDVKM. CDR3 DNA: TGTGCCAGCAGTTTATTTCCTACGTACGAGCAGTACTTC. It encodes CASSLFPTYEQYF.

This chain links TRBV7-2 with TRBJ1-2, with 8 bases matching TRBD1. Germline V gene data show CDR1 as SGHTA and CDR2 as FQGNSA. The V segment lost 4 bases and the J segment 5 bases; nucleotides outside the gene matches: 12. This CDR3 spans 16 amino acids. CDR3 region: CASSSGRDRPRYGYTF. CDR3 bases: TGTGCCAGCAGCTCCGGACGGGACAGGCCACGGTATGGCTACACCTTC.

The J gene is TRBJ2-1, the V gene TRBV10-3, with 8 nucleotides matching TRBD2. The germline gives CDR1 ENHRY, CDR2 SYGVKD. CDR3 size: 18 residues. Trimming removed 7 bases from V and 0 bases from J; junction bases left unmatched: 14. The CDR3 region has the DNA TGTGCCATCACCTCACTAGGCGGGGGGATCCGCTCCTACAATGAGCAGTTCTTC. Amino acid sequence: CAITSLGGGIRSYNEQFF.

The V call is TRBV7-9, the J call TRBJ2-7, with 9 bases aligning to TRBD1. The CDR3 totals 16 residues. Per the germline V gene, CDR1 is SEHNR and CDR2 is FQNEAQ (reference sequence). J lost 3 bases, V lost 5 bases, and 11 bases had no gene match. CDR3: CASSVLRTGVDYEQYF. For the CDR3, the DNA is TGTGCCAGCAGCGTTCTTCGGACAGGGGTCGACTACGAGCAGTACTTC.

The genes are TRBV5-4 and TRBJ1-2, with 7 positions matching TRBD1. The length of the CDR3 is 12 residues. The V and J ends lost 4 bases and 7 bases, in that order; junction bases with no gene match: 4. The germline CDR1 and CDR2 sequences are SGHNT and YYREEE (reference sequence). CDR3 coding DNA: TGTGCCAGCAGCATGGACAGGCTTGGCTACACCTTC. As protein: CASSMDRLGYTF. Full variable domain (rest looked up from reference TRBV5-4 and TRBJ1-2): ETGVTQSPTHLIKTRGQQVTLRCSSQSGHNTVSWYQQALGQGPQFIFQYYREEENGRGNFPPRFSGLQFPNYSSELNVNALELDDSALYLCASSMDRLGYTFGSGTRLTVV.

The CDR3 bases are TGTGCCAGCAGCGACGCCCTTAGGGGCGAGCAGTACTTC. Translating gives CASSDALRGEQYF. The chain has TRBV9 and TRBJ2-7; tentative D call: TRBD1 (5 bases). This CDR3 region has 13 residues. V lost 3 bases and J 6 bases, leaving 13 bases between the germline ends. Germline V gene data show CDR1 as SGDLS and CDR2 as YYNGEE.

The chain joins TRBV29-1 to TRBJ2-1; D perhaps matches TRBD1 (6 bases). CDR1 and CDR2 (germline): SQVTM, ANQGSEA. Trimming stripped 2 bases from V and 8 bases from J, with 22 bases between. This CDR3 region has 16 residues. CDR3 sequence (DNA): TGCAGCGTTGAATTGGGTGAGGCAGGGGAAGCGGATGAGCAGTTCTTC. Its translation is CSVELGEAGEADEQFF.

The V call is TRBV14, the J call TRBJ2-3; TRBD2 might be the D (5 bases). This CDR3 contains 15 residues. Germline V gives CDR1 SGHDN, CDR2 FVKESK. V was pared by 4 bases and J by 1 base, with 12 bases between. CDR3 region: CASSRDFGGTDTQYF. The CDR3 DNA is TGTGCCAGCAGCCGCGATTTCGGGGGCACAGATACGCAGTATTTT.

The rearrangement links TRBV7-8 to TRBJ2-7; a possible D gene is TRBD1 (5 bases). The CDR3 consists of 14 residues. CDR1 is SGHVS and CDR2 is FQNEAQ in the germline V gene. Trimming removed 1 base at V and 0 bases at J, with 7 bases between. CDR3 sequence reads: CASSLGQFSYEQYF. Written as DNA, the CDR3 is TGTGCCAGCAGCTTAGGACAGTTCTCCTACGAGCAGTACTTC.

The chain recombines TRBV4-1 with TRBJ2-3; TRBD2 agrees at 12 bases. CDR1 MGHRA and CDR2 YSYEKL come from the germline V gene. Trimming removed 6 bases from V and 6 bases from J; junction bases left unmatched: 10. The CDR3 runs 16 residues. Written as DNA, the CDR3 is TGCGCCAGCAGTCCTCTGGGACTAGCGGGCAGCGATACGCAGTATTTT. It codes for CASSPLGLAGSDTQYF.